The sequence of this TCR beta chain was determined in a study of T cell responses to AZD1222 COVID-19 vaccine. Study at large: The analysis combined second doses at about 4 or about 12 weeks. Study findings and constraints: Clonal diversity may have been underestimated, and the donors were mostly white British, with more females than males. Repertoires were obtained only post-peak T cell response.

In the case of this clone: Its antigen is not known.

Trimming removed 2 bases at V and 0 bases at J, with 4 bases between. CDR3 size: 13 residues. The germline V gene encodes CDR1 SGHNT and CDR2 YYREEE (reference sequence). Only in-frame clones appear in the TCRdb table, and some are missing; sequencing was by immunoSEQ multiplex PCR. The sample includes 110,000 to 150,000 clones, over 85% seen only once; the top ten take over 1.5%. The J gene is TRBJ2-3, the V gene TRBV5-4, with unresolved D. The sequence was obtained from an adult in good health. The sequencing here drew on peripheral blood, taken on day 0 of AZD1222 vaccination. The CDR3 region has the DNA TGTGCCAGCAGCTTAGGAAGCACAGATACGCAGTATTTT. Amino acid sequence: CASSLGSTDTQYF.